This T cell receptor (beta chain) was recorded in a study of spatial heterogeneity in lung cancer. Study-wide context: Compared with alpha-chain sequences, beta-chain sequences were consistently detected in greater numbers. Mean representation of each unique TCR and UMI combination in the raw reads exceeded nine occurrences.

The sample's time point: sample taken at primary tumor resection. Whole RNA, which was extracted from tumor, nontumor lung tissue or frozen PBMC, was sequenced without any cell sorting. Unique molecular identifiers, one per molecule, were present on every TCR cDNA molecule. One entry per CDR3 protein, called by TCRdb with MiXCR from the 5' RACE reads. The sample shows more than 80,000 distinct CDR3 sequences, over 9.5% of them seen only once. The CDR3 is 15 amino acids. Per the germline V gene, CDR1 is SGHVS and CDR2 is FQNEAQ. The ends were cut back, 5 bases at V and 3 bases at J, with 13 bases in the middle.

The clonotype originates from a male donor with early-stage non-small cell lung cancer. The sequencing here drew on PBMCs, taken at surgery. The chain has TRBV7-8 and TRBJ1-4, with TRBD1 as a possible D gene (5 bases). DNA of the CDR3: TGTGCCAGCAGCCCCTGGGGGACCTCTAATGAAAAACTGTTTTTT. It codes for CASSPWGTSNEKLFF.